This entry concerns a single T cell receptor (beta chain). These data originate in a study of blood T cell repertoires in COVID-19. Across the whole study: T cells, B-cell-depleted T cells, or PBMCs provided the cDNA or gDNA that served as material.

The length of the CDR3 is 16 residues. Germline V lookup: CDR1 LNHDA, CDR2 SQIVND (reference sequence). V shed 1 base and J shed 0 bases, with 10 bases lying between them. In the authors' methods: Amplification from reference gene primers served as the basis for estimated nucleated cell counts. The table came from immunoSEQ multiplex PCR; TCRdb's copy has only in-frame clones and leaves some out. V and J calls and clone size are as listed in that table; D and trimming were resolved from the DNA. The table shows about 330,000 clones, with about 86% occurring only once. The chain couples TRBV19 to TRBJ2-1; possible D gene TRBD2, 6 bases. The receptor's source is a woman aged 45-59 years with acute or convalescent COVID-19. The material sequenced was peripheral blood. The CDR3 DNA is TGTGCCAGTAGTATAGGGGCCGGGAGCTCCTACAATGAGCAGTTCTTC. It specifies CASSIGAGSSYNEQFF.